Below are 18 T cell receptor beta chains sequenced from a single sample in a study of blood T cells in healthy people across ages. The use of a sample-barcoded 5' primer and a J-beta primer mix characterized a second PCR of 7 to 11 cycles. From the 5' RACE reads, TCRdb called clonotypes with MiXCR, one entry per CDR3 protein. Found here are roughly 900,000 distinct CDR3 sequences, under 30% of them singletons; the top ten hold approximately 15%. The source material was blood. The receptors were sampled from a woman aged 80 or over in good health.

The genes are TRBV27 and TRBJ2-2, with 8 bases identical to TRBD1. The CDR3 covers 15 residues. Trimming took 5 bases from V and 4 from J; bases not matched to a gene: 6. The germline V gene has CDR1 MNHEY and CDR2 SMNVEV (reference sequence). The CDR3: CASSPGTGITGELFF. The CDR3 DNA sequence: TGTGCCAGCAGTCCCGGGACAGGTATCACCGGGGAGCTGTTTTTT.

This clonotype came up a few times. This may stem from a read error, because a much larger clone lies one nucleotide away. The chain recombines TRBV12-3 or TRBV12-4 with TRBJ2-6; D possibly corresponds to TRBD1 (5 bases). This CDR3 comprises 18 residues. CDR3 bases: TGTGCCAGCAGTCCCAGACTCCTCTCAGGCTCTGGGGCCAACGTCCGGACTTTC. Translating it yields CASSPRLLSGSGANVRTF.

This clonotype was counted at least ten times. This chain connects TRBV11-3 to TRBJ1-2; D is possibly TRBD1 (6 bases). The CDR3 length is 15 residues. Germline V gene data show CDR1 as SGHNT and CDR2 as YENEEA. The V and J ends lost 0 bases and 4 bases respectively, with 12 bases between them. The CDR3 region is CASSLDGGRGYGYTF. The DNA of the CDR3 is TGTGCCAGCAGCTTAGATGGGGGGCGCGGCTATGGCTACACCTTC.

This clonotype appeared once. V usage is TRBV12-3 or TRBV12-4 and J usage is TRBJ2-3, with D uncertain. Trimming took 2 bases from V and 11 from J, leaving 14 bases between them. The length of the CDR3 is 13 residues. CDR3 sequence reads: CASSLRKADVQYF. The DNA of the CDR3 is TGTGCCAGCAGTTTAAGGAAAGCAGATGTGCAGTATTTT.

The chain links TRBV4-3 to TRBJ1-2; 8 nucleotides line up with TRBD1. V gave up 1 base and J gave up 3 bases; unmatched junction bases: 4. The V gene's germline CDR1 is LGHNA and CDR2 YSLEER. CDR3 size: 15 residues. CDR3 sequence: CASSQAQGQDYGYTF. The CDR3 nucleotides are TGCGCCAGCAGCCAAGCTCAGGGACAGGACTATGGCTACACCTTC.

The J gene is TRBJ2-7, the V gene TRBV5-1; D might be TRBD2 (5 bases). Looked up from germline, CDR1 is SGHRS and CDR2 is YFSETQ. The CDR3 contains 15 residues. The V and J ends lost 3 bases and 3 bases respectively, with 16 bases between them. In DNA, the CDR3 is TGCGCCAGCAGCTCCTTTTCGGGAACGGTCTACGAGCAGTACTTC. Its protein is CASSSFSGTVYEQYF.

A few counts support this clonotype. CDR3 residues: CARSPGLAGGLETQYF. The CDR3 DNA reads TGTGCCCGTAGCCCTGGACTAGCGGGGGGGCTAGAGACCCAGTACTTC. The rearrangement joins TRBV7-2 to TRBJ2-5, with 15 nucleotides matching TRBD2. V lost 11 bases to trimming and J lost 4 bases; unmatched junction nucleotides: 11. Germline loops: CDR1 SGHTA, CDR2 FQGNSA. There are 16 residues in the CDR3. The full variable domain, in which reference TRBV7-2 and TRBJ2-5 provide the parts outside the CDR3, is GAGVSQSPSNKVTEKGKDVELRCDPISGHTALYWYRQSLGQGLEFLIYFQGNSAPDKSGLPSDRFSAERTGGSVSTLTIQRTQQEDSAVYLCARSPGLAGGLETQYFGPGTRLLVL.

This clonotype occurred many times. DNA for the CDR3: TGTGCCAGCAGCTTAGGTGGAGGGGAAGATACGCAGTATTTT. It translates to CASSLGGGEDTQYF. The chain combines TRBV5-6 with TRBJ2-3; D perhaps matches TRBD2 (6 bases). Trimming took off 2 bases at V and 5 bases at J, with 12 bases between the two ends. Germline CDR1 SGHDT, CDR2 YYEEEE. The CDR3 contains 14 residues.

This clonotype was seen ten or more times. The chain is built from TRBV7-9 and TRBJ2-3; D is undetermined. This CDR3 is built from 17 residues. Trimming left V 7 bases short and J 1 base short, with 21 bases between. Germline values: CDR1 SEHNR, CDR2 FQNEAQ (reference sequence). CDR3 sequence: CASNQGPVWKGTDTQYF. CDR3 bases: TGTGCCAGCAACCAAGGTCCAGTCTGGAAGGGCACAGATACGCAGTATTTT.

The sample holds many counts of this clonotype. The V gene is TRBV13, the J gene TRBJ1-1; D is undetermined. V lost 4 bases and J 3 bases, leaving 15 bases between the germline ends. The CDR3 covers 15 residues. Germline V gene sequence: CDR1 PRHDT, CDR2 FYEKMQ (reference sequence). The CDR3 nucleotides are TGTGCCAGCAGCTCCTCGGGGAGGGCGGACACTGAAGCTTTCTTT. It is translated as CASSSSGRADTEAFF. Full variable domain (remainder filled in from reference TRBV13 and TRBJ1-1): AAGVIQSPRHLIKEKRETATLKCYPIPRHDTVYWYQQGPGQDPQFLISFYEKMQSDKGSIPDRFSAQQFSDYHSELNMSSLELGDSALYFCASSSSGRADTEAFFGQGTRLTVV.

The sample holds many counts of this clonotype. The chain couples TRBV21-1 to TRBJ2-5; whether TRBD2, the table's D call, matches the DNA was not checked. TRBV21-1 is shown as a pseudogene. The CDR3 totals 15 residues. The CDR3 sequence is CASSKETGAKETQYF. The CDR3 coding sequence is TGTGCCAGCAGCAAAGAAACGGGAGCCAAGGAGACCCAGTACTTC.

This clonotype occurred many times. The gene calls are TRBV7-6 and TRBJ2-3; 8 positions agree with TRBD2. The germline V gene has CDR1 SGHVS and CDR2 FNYEAQ. The CDR3 contains 16 residues. The ends lost 2 bases at V and 3 bases at J; junction bases unmatched: 7. For the CDR3, the DNA is TGTGCCAGCAGCTTAAGTCAGGGCGGGAGGACAGATACGCAGTATTTT. Amino acids: CASSLSQGGRTDTQYF.

The V and J genes are TRBV6-6 and TRBJ1-5; D gene uncertain. This CDR3 contains 15 residues. V dropped 6 bases and J dropped 4 bases, with 16 bases sitting between them. Looked up from germline, CDR1 is MNHNY and CDR2 is SVGAGI (reference sequence). CDR3 in amino acids: CASRIGPLGNQPQHF. The CDR3 DNA reads TGTGCCAGCAGAATAGGACCGTTAGGGAATCAGCCCCAGCATTTT.

As concerns this clonotype: A single base separates this from a much larger clone, so it may be a read error. The chain recombines TRBV7-9 with TRBJ1-2; D may be TRBD1 (6 bases). CDR3 length: 14 residues. Germline V lookup: CDR1 SEHNR, CDR2 FQNEAQ (reference sequence). CDR3 residues: CGSSTDTGKSGYTF. CDR3 DNA sequence: TGTGGCAGCAGTACCGATACAGGGAAATCCGGCTACACCTTC.

The V and J genes are TRBV5-1 and TRBJ2-1, with no clear D. The CDR3 spans 14 residues. Trimming took 2 bases from V and 6 from J, leaving 12 bases between them. Germline CDR1 reads SGHRS; CDR2 reads YFSETQ. This CDR3 reads CASSFRPQRNEQFF. For the CDR3, the DNA is TGCGCCAGCAGCTTCCGACCGCAACGCAATGAGCAGTTCTTC.

The chain has TRBV7-2 and TRBJ2-3; 13 bases align to TRBD2. The CDR3 is 17 amino acids. Losses at the gene ends were 1 base for V and 7 bases for J; bases not matched to a gene: 8. Germline CDR1 reads SGHTA; CDR2 reads FQGNSA. CDR3 bases: TGTGCCAGCAGCTTAGGGGAACTAGCGGGGGGGCCGAATACGCAGTATTTT. Protein: CASSLGELAGGPNTQYF. Drawing the rest from reference TRBV7-2 and TRBJ2-3, the complete variable domain is GAGVSQSPSNKVTEKGKDVELRCDPISGHTALYWYRQSLGQGLEFLIYFQGNSAPDKSGLPSDRFSAERTGGSVSTLTIQRTQQEDSAVYLCASSLGELAGGPNTQYFGPGTRLTVL.

This clonotype was observed at least ten times. The chain carries TRBV29-1 and TRBJ2-3, with 7 positions matching TRBD1. With 5 bases clipped from V and 2 bases from J, the junction kept 4 bases outside the gene matches. This CDR3 comprises 13 residues. Germline loops: CDR1 SQVTM, CDR2 ANQGSEA. In nucleotides, the CDR3 is TGCAGCGTTTCAGGGGGTATCACAGATACGCAGTATTTT. This sequence encodes CSVSGGITDTQYF.

This clonotype was counted only a few times. The V and J genes are TRBV20-1 and TRBJ2-5; 11 bases are shared with TRBD2. The end of the DNA aligns better with TRBJ2-7, so the J call may be wrong. In germline, CDR1 is DFQATT, CDR2 SNEGSKA (reference sequence). This CDR3 region has 15 residues. The CDR3 DNA is TGCAGTGCTAATACGGCGGGACTAGCGGTGTACGAGCAGTACTTC. Its protein product is CSANTAGLAVYEQYF.